One sample yielded the 12 T cell receptor beta chains listed below, sequenced in a study of T cells in Graves' hyperthyroidism and ophthalmopathy. Amplification yielded TCR beta CDR3 regions, with RNA transcripts as the source. An initial round of RT-PCR targeting the TCR CDR3 relied on the HTBI primer set. MiXCR, run by TCRdb on the multiplex PCR reads, gives a single entry per CDR3 protein. The table shows a few hundred thousand distinct CDR3 sequences, with about half occurring only once. Sequencing was performed on peripheral blood or thyroid tissue (not recorded which). Every receptor here comes from a woman aged 18-29 years with Graves' hyperthyroidism.

This chain connects TRBV29-1 to TRBJ1-2; 7 bases agree with TRBD1. The CDR3 runs 15 residues. V was pared by 5 bases and J by 7 bases, with 16 bases of the junction left unmatched. CDR1 and CDR2 from the germline V gene are SQVTM and ANQGSEA. CDR3 sequence: CSVRAGGRGVFGYTF. The CDR3 DNA sequence: TGCAGCGTTAGGGCAGGGGGTAGGGGCGTCTTTGGCTACACCTTC.

This clonotype was observed many times. The chain has TRBV20-1 and TRBJ2-1, with D tentatively TRBD1 (6 bases). CDR1 is DFQATT and CDR2 is SNEGSKA in the germline V gene (reference sequence). The V gene lost 3 bases and the J gene lost 8 bases, with 14 bases spanning the gap. This CDR3 has 13 amino acids. The CDR3 sequence is CSARGAGIDEQFF. The DNA for the CDR3 is TGCAGTGCTAGGGGGGCAGGGATCGATGAGCAGTTCTTC.

At least ten counts were recorded for this clonotype. The rearrangement uses TRBV4-3 and TRBJ1-2; no reliable D call. Germline CDR1 reads LGHNA; CDR2 reads YSLEER. This CDR3 contains 16 residues. Deletions cut 0 bases from V and 2 bases from J, with 13 bases between. This CDR3 is CASSQDSPPTNYGYTF. The CDR3 DNA reads TGCGCCAGCAGCCAAGATTCACCCCCGACAAACTATGGCTACACCTTC.

This clonotype was seen ten or more times. The chain combines TRBV5-1 with TRBJ1-3; TRBD1 is a possible D gene (5 bases). Trimming shortened V by 0 bases and J by 3 bases, and 10 bases separated the two germline ends. The CDR3 runs 15 residues. Germline loops: CDR1 SGHRS, CDR2 YFSETQ. In DNA form, the CDR3 reads TGCGCCAGCAGCTTGGCCGGAACAGGTGGAAACACCATATATTTT. Residues: CASSLAGTGGNTIYF.

This clonotype has just a few counts. The V call is TRBV7-8, the J call TRBJ2-3, with a possible D match to TRBD1 (6 bases). Trimming cost V 5 bases and J 0 bases, with 18 bases left between them. Germline loops: CDR1 SGHVS, CDR2 FQNEAQ. The CDR3 length is 17 residues. Written as DNA, the CDR3 is TGTGCCAGCAGCCAGGGGTACGGAACCTCTAGCACAGATACGCAGTATTTT. Protein: CASSQGYGTSSTDTQYF.

The chain is built from TRBV20-1 and TRBJ1-2; D unresolved. Germline V CDR1 and CDR2: DFQATT, SNEGSKA (reference sequence). The CDR3 covers 11 residues. The CDR3 DNA follows: TGCAGACCGACGGTGAACTATGGCTACACCTTC. Its translation: CRPTVNYGYTF.

V is TRBV7-8 and J is TRBJ2-3, with D perhaps matching TRBD1 (6 bases). The V and J ends lost 1 base and 4 bases respectively, with 9 bases between them. Germline loops: CDR1 SGHVS, CDR2 FQNEAQ. The CDR3 is 14 residues long. DNA for the CDR3: TGTGCCAGCAGCTTAGGGACAGTGGCAGATACGCAGTATTTT. This codes for CASSLGTVADTQYF.

This clonotype appeared many times. As DNA, the CDR3 is TGTGCCAGCAGAGGTTTAAGGACGGGTAATCAGCCCCAGCATTTT. Translation: CASRGLRTGNQPQHF. This chain links TRBV2 with TRBJ1-5; D is ambiguous. In germline, CDR1 is SNHLY, CDR2 FYNNEI. V was trimmed by 6 bases and J by 4 bases, leaving 16 bases between them. This CDR3 has 15 residues. The variable domain in full, completed from reference TRBV2 and TRBJ1-5, reads EPEVTQTPSHQVTQMGQEVILRCVPISNHLYFYWYRQILGQKVEFLVSFYNNEISEKSEIFDDQFSVERPDGSNFTLKIRSTKLEDSAMYFCASRGLRTGNQPQHFGDGTRLSIL.

This clonotype turned up a few times. The chain combines TRBV19 with TRBJ1-5; the match to TRBD1 covers 10 bases. Unmatched junction bases numbered 4, after V lost 6 bases and J lost 5 bases. The CDR3 has 14 residues. Germline lookup yields CDR1 LNHDA and CDR2 SQIVND (reference sequence). CDR3 sequence (DNA): TGTGCCAGTAGGGACAGGGGGAGGTATCAGCCCCAGCATTTT. This codes for CASRDRGRYQPQHF.

This clonotype has ten or more counts. The chain employs TRBV27 and TRBJ2-7; 7 bases fit TRBD2. This CDR3 comprises 14 residues. The germline V gene has CDR1 MNHEY and CDR2 SMNVEV (reference sequence). Losses at the gene ends were 5 bases for V and 2 bases for J; bases not matched to a gene: 6. The DNA of the CDR3 is TGTGCCAGCAGTGCCCGAGCGGGGACCTACGAGCAGTACTTC. Its protein is CASSARAGTYEQYF.

The gene calls are TRBV20-1 and TRBJ2-5; either TRBD1 or TRBD2 may supply D (5 bases each). V lost 5 bases, J lost 2 bases, and 15 bases lay in between. Germline-derived CDR1 and CDR2 are DFQATT and SNEGSKA (reference sequence). The CDR3 totals 14 residues. The CDR3 loop reads CSARIWGSQETQYF. The CDR3 DNA follows: TGCAGTGCTCGGATTTGGGGGAGTCAAGAGACCCAGTACTTC.

This clonotype was observed at least ten times. V gene TRBV2 combines with J gene TRBJ1-2; D not resolved. Trimming removed 7 bases from V and 3 bases from J, with 21 bases in between. CDR3 length: 16 amino acids. The V gene's germline CDR1 is SNHLY and CDR2 FYNNEI. CDR3 sequence: CASKFDKAPIYYGYTF. CDR3 in DNA: TGTGCCAGCAAGTTTGACAAGGCCCCGATCTACTATGGCTACACCTTC.